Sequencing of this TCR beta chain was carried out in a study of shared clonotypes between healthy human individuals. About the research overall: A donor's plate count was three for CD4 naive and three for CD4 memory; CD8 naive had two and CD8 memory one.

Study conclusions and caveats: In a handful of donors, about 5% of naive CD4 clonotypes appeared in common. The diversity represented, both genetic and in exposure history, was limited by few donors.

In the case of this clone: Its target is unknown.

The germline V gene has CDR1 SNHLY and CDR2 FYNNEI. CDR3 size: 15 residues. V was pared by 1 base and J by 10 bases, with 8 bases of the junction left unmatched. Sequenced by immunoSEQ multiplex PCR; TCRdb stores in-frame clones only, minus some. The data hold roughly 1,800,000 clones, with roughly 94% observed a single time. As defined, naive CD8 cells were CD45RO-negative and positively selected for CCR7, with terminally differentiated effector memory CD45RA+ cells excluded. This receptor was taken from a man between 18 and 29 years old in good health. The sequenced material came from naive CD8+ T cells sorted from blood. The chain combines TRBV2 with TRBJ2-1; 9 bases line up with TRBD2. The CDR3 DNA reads TGTGCCAGCAGTGAAGGGCGCGGGGGGGTCTCAGAGCAGTTCTTC. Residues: CASSEGRGGVSEQFF.